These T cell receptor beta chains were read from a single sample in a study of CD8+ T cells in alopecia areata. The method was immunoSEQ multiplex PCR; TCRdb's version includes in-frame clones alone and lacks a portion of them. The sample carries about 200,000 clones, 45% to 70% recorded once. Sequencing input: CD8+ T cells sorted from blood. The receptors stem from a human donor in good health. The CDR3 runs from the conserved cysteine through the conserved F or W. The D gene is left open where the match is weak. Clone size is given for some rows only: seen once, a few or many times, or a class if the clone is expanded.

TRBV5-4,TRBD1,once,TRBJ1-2,CASSSPGQGLTF,TGTGCCAGCAGCTCCCCGGGACAGGGGCTTACCTTC
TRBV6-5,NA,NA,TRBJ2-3,CASSRYSVSTDTQYF,TGTGCCAGCAGCCGGTACAGCGTTAGCACAGATACGCAGTATTTT
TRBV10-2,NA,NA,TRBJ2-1,CASSESARYYNEQFF,TGCGCCAGCAGTGAATCGGCGCGATACTACAATGAGCAGTTCTTC
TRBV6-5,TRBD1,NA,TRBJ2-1,CASSYDRDNEQFF,TGTGCCAGCAGTTACGACAGGGACAATGAGCAGTTCTTC
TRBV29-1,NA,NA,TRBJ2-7,CSVLLQDSYEQYF,TGCAGCGTTCTCCTACAGGACTCCTACGAGCAGTACTTC
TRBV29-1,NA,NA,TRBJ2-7,CSVEFDGGISYEQYF,TGCAGCGTTGAATTTGATGGGGGGATCTCCTACGAGCAGTACTTC
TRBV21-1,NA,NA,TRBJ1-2,CASSLQGVEGYTF,TGTGCCAGCAGCCTACAGGGGGTAGAGGGCTACACCTTC
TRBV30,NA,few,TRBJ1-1,CAWSALLDTVFF,TGTGCCTGGAGCGCACTCCTGGACACGGTTTTCTTT
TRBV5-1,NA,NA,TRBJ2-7,CASSLRDRTYEQYF,TGCGCCAGCAGCCTCCGGGATAGGACCTACGAGCAGTACTTC
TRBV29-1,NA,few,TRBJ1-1,CSVPGLGGSEAFF,TGCAGCGTACCGGGCCTTGGAGGGTCTGAAGCTTTCTTT
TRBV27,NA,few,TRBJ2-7,CASGENYEQYF,TGTGCCAGCGGAGAAAACTACGAGCAGTACTTC
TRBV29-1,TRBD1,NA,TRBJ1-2,CSVDGQGYGYTF,TGCAGCGTGGATGGACAGGGTTATGGCTACACCTTC
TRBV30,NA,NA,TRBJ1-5,CAWSPSPGGQPQHF,TGTGCCTGGAGTCCCTCCCCCGGGGGACAGCCCCAGCATTTT
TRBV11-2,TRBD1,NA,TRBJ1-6,CASSAQGVSSYNSPLHF,TGTGCCAGCAGCGCACAGGGGGTGAGCTCCTATAATTCACCCCTCCACTTT
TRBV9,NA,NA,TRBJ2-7,CASSPEQYF,TGTGCCAGCAGCCCAGAGCAGTACTTC
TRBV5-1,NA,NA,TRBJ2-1,CASSLVFPSNEQFF,TGCGCCAGCAGCTTGGTCTTCCCGAGTAATGAGCAGTTCTTC
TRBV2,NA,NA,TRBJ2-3,CASTGTSTDTQYF,TGTGCCAGCACAGGGACTAGCACAGATACGCAGTATTTT
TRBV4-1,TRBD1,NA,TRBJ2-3,CASSQGYGQGKYF,TGCGCCAGCAGCCAGGGATACGGACAGGGGAAGTATTTT
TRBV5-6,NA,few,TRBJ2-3,CASSSSTRQESHTDTQYF,TGTGCCAGCAGCTCTTCCACCCGACAGGAATCCCACACAGATACGCAGTATTTT
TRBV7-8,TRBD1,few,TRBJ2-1,CASSLGDSFNEQFF,TGTGCCAGCAGCTTAGGGGACAGTTTCAATGAGCAGTTCTTC
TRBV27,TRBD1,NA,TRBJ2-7,CASTPRDRGPYEQYF,TGTGCCAGCACCCCCCGGGACAGGGGCCCATACGAGCAGTACTTC
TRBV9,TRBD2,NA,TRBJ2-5,CASSEAGGPETQYF,TGTGCCAGCAGTGAAGCGGGGGGGCCGGAGACCCAGTACTTC
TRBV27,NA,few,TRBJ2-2,CASSLPRGELFF,TGTGCCAGCAGTTTGCCCCGCGGGGAGCTGTTTTTT
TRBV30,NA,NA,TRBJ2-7,CAWSAAPLEQYF,TGTGCCTGGAGTGCGGCCCCTCTGGAGCAGTACTTC
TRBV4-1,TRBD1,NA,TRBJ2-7,CASSQAPMGQGMYEQYF,TGCGCCAGCAGCCAGGCCCCGATGGGACAGGGAATGTACGAGCAGTACTTC
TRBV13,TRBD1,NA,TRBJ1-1,CASRVRGALNTEAFF,TGTGCCAGCAGGGTCAGGGGGGCACTAAACACTGAAGCTTTCTTT
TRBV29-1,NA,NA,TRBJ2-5,CSVEDLPATQYF,TGCAGCGTTGAAGATCTACCGGCGACCCAGTACTTC
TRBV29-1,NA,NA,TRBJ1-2,CSVKGGANYGYTF,TGCAGCGTTAAGGGGGGGGCTAACTATGGCTACACCTTC
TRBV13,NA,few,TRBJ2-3,CASSRGATDTQYF,TGTGCCAGCAGCAGAGGGGCAACAGATACGCAGTATTTT
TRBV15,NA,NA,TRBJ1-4,CATSSRTANEKLFF,TGTGCCACCAGCAGCAGGACAGCGAATGAAAAACTGTTTTTT
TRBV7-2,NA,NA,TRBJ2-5,CASSGRETQYF,TGTGCCAGCAGCGGGCGAGAGACCCAGTACTTC
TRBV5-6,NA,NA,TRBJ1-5,CASSLGGTSNQPQHF,TGTGCCAGCAGCTTAGGGGGTACGAGCAATCAGCCCCAGCATTTT
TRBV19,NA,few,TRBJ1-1,CASSTLAGTEAFF,TGTGCCAGCTCTACGCTAGCGGGCACTGAAGCTTTCTTT
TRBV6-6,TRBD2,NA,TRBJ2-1,CASSPLAGGQEEQFF,TGTGCCAGCAGTCCACTAGCGGGGGGCCAAGAGGAGCAGTTCTTC
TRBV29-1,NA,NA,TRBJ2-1,CSVEDRTYNEQFF,TGCAGCGTTGAAGACAGGACCTACAATGAGCAGTTCTTC
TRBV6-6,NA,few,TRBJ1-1,CASRSGTVTNTEAFF,TGTGCCAGCAGATCCGGGACGGTAACGAACACTGAAGCTTTCTTT
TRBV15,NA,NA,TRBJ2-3,CATSRDPGASTDTQYF,TGTGCCACCAGCAGAGATCCCGGGGCTAGCACAGATACGCAGTATTTT
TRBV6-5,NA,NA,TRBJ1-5,CASSYSEGGQPQHF,TGTGCCAGCAGTTACTCGGAGGGCGGGCAGCCCCAGCATTTT
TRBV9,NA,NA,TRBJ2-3,CASSVEGSADTQYF,TGTGCCAGCAGCGTAGAGGGCTCGGCGGATACGCAGTATTTT
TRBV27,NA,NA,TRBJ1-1,CASTKGQNTEAFF,TGTGCCAGCACCAAGGGGCAGAACACTGAAGCTTTCTTT
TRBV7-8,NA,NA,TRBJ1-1,CASSLDRRLNTEAFF,TGTGCCAGCAGCTTAGATCGCAGACTGAACACTGAAGCTTTCTTT
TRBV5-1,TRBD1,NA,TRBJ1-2,CASSFRTGDYGYTF,TGCGCCAGCAGCTTCAGGACAGGGGACTATGGCTACACCTTC
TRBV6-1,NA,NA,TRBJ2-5,CASSEGVFAPQETQYF,TGTGCCAGCAGTGAAGGCGTTTTTGCGCCCCAAGAGACCCAGTACTTC
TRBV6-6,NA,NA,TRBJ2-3,CASNPLGGTSTDTQYF,TGTGCCAGCAACCCATTGGGGGGAACTAGCACAGATACGCAGTATTTT
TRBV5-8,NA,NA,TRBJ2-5,CASSPGNSVLETQYF,TGTGCCAGCAGCCCAGGGAACAGTGTGTTGGAGACCCAGTACTTC
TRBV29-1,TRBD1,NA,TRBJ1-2,CSVGQGARYGYTF,TGCAGCGTTGGACAGGGGGCTCGCTATGGCTACACCTTC
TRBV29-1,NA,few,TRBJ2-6,CSVEGQPGGANVLTF,TGCAGCGTTGAAGGACAGCCAGGGGGGGCCAACGTCCTGACTTTC
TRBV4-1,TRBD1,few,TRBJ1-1,CASSRTGTGEAFF,TGCGCCAGCAGCCGAACCGGGACAGGTGAAGCTTTCTTT
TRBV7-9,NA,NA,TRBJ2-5,CASSLSGAKETQYF,TGTGCCAGCAGCTTATCGGGGGCAAAAGAGACCCAGTACTTC
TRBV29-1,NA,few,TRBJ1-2,CSVEDRAPGYTF,TGCAGCGTTGAAGACAGGGCGCCCGGCTACACCTTC
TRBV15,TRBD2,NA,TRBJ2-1,CATSREGGGARYEQFF,TGTGCCACCAGCAGAGAGGGCGGGGGGGCCCGGTATGAGCAGTTCTTC
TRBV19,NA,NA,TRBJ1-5,CASSIRQLLDHQPQHF,TGTGCCAGTAGTATCCGACAGCTACTAGACCATCAGCCCCAGCATTTT